This T cell receptor (beta chain) was identified during a study of T-cell reconstitution after alpha-beta-depleted transplantation in children. This clonotype was found a few times. Unique molecular identifiers were used to barcode this TCRbeta library. TCRdb independently ran MiXCR on the PCR reads; one entry per CDR3 protein. This sample carries hundreds of thousands of distinct CDR3 sequences, approximately 30% of them seen once, and the ten largest clones take less than 2.5%. The CDR3 has 19 residues. Germline CDR1 reads SGHAT; CDR2 reads FQNNGV. The ends were cut back, 0 bases at V and 0 bases at J, with 19 bases in the middle.

This specimen consisted of PBMCs from the stem cell graft donor, obtained from the stem cell graft. The chain links TRBV11-2 to TRBJ2-3; D may correspond to TRBD1 or TRBD2 (5 bases each). This receptor was obtained from a human donor who donated a stem cell graft to a child with aplastic anemia. Here the CDR3 DNA reads TGTGCCAGCAGCTTAGACCGGGGCCGGGGAGTTTTAAGCACAGATACGCAGTATTTT. Translating gives CASSLDRGRGVLSTDTQYF.